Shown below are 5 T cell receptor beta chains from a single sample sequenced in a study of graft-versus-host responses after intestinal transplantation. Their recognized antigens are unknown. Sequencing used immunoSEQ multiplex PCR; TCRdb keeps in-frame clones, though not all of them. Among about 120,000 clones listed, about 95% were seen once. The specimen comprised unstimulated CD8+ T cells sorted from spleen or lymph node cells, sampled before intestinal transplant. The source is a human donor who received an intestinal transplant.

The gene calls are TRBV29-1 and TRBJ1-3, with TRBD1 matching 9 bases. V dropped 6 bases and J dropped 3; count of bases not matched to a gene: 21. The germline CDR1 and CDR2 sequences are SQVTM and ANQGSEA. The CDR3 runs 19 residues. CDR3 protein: CSVVLRGQGLGLGGNTIYF. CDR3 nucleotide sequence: TGCAGCGTCGTCCTCCGAGGACAGGGGTTGGGGCTCGGTGGAAACACCATATATTTT.

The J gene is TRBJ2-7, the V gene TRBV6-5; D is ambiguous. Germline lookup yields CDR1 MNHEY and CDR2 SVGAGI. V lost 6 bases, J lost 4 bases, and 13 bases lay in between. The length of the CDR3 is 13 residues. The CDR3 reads CASSPIEDYEQYF. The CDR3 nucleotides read TGTGCCAGCAGCCCAATTGAAGATTACGAGCAGTACTTC.

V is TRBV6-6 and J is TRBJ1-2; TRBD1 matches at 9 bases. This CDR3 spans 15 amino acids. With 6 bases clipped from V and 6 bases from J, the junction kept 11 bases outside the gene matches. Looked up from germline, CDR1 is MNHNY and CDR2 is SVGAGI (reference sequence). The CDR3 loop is CASSPGQGILNGYTF. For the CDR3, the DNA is TGTGCCAGCAGCCCGGGACAGGGAATCCTAAATGGCTACACCTTC.

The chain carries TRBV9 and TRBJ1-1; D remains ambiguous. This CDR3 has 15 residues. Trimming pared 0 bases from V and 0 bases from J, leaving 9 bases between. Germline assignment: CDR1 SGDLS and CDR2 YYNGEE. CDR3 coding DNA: TGTGCCAGCAGCGTAGGCGGACTCATGAACACTGAAGCTTTCTTT. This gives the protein CASSVGGLMNTEAFF.

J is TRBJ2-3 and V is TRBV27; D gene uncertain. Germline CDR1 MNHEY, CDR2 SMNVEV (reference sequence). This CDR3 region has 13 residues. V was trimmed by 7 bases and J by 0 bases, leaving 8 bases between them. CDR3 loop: CASMELSTDTQYF. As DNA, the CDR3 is TGTGCCAGCATGGAGTTGAGCACAGATACGCAGTATTTT.